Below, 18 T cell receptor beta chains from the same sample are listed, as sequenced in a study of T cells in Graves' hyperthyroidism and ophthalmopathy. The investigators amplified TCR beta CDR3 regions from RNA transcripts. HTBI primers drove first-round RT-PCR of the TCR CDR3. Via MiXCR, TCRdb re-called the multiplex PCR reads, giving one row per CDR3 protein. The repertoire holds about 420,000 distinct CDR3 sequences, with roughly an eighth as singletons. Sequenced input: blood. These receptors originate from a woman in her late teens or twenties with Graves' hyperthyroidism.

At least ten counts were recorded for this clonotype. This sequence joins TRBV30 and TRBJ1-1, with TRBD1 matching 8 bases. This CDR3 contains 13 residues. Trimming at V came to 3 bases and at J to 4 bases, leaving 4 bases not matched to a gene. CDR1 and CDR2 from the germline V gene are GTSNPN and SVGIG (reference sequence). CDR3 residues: CAWSRGRFTEAFF. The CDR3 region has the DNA TGTGCCTGGAGCAGGGGGCGTTTCACTGAAGCTTTCTTT.

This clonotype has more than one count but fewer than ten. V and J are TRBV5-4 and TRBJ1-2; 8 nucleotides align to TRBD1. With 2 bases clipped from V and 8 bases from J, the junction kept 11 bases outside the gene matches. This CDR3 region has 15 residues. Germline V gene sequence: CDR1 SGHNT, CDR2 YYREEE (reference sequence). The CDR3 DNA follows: TGTGCCAGCAGCTTTAGAAGACAGGGGATAGAGGGCTACACCTTC. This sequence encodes CASSFRRQGIEGYTF.

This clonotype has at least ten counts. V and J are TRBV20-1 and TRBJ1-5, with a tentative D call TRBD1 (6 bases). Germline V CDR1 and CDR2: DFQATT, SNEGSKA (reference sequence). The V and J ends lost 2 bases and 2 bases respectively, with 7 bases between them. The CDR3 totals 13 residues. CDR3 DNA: TGCAGTGCTAGATCAGGGGGCAATCAGCCCCAGCATTTT. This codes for CSARSGGNQPQHF.

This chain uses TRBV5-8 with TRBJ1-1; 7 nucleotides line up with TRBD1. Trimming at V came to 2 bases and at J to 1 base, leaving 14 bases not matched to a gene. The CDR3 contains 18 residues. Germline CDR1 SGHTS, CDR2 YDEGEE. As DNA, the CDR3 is TGTGCCAGCAGCTTACGTTCGGGGACAGTGACAGGGAACACTGAAGCTTTCTTT. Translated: CASSLRSGTVTGNTEAFF.

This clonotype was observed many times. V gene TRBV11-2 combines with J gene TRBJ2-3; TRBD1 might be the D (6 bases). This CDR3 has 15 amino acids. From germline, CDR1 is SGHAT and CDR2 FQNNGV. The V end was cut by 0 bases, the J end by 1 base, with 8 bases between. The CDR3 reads CASSLDRGGTDTQYF. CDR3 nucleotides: TGTGCCAGCAGCTTAGACAGGGGAGGCACAGATACGCAGTATTTT.

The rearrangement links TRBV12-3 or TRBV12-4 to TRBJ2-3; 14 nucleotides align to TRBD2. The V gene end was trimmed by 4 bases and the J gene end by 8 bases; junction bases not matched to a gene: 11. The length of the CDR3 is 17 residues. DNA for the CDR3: TGTGCCAGCAGTTGGCAGGGGACTAGCGGGAGACTAGGTACGCAGTATTTT. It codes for CASSWQGTSGRLGTQYF.

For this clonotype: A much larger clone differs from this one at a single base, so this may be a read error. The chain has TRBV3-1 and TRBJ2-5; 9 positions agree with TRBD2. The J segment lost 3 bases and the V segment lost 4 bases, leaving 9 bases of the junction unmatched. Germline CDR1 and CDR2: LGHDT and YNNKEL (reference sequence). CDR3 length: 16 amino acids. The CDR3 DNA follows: TGTGCCAGCAGCCCAGAGCGCCTAGCGGGAAAAGAGACCCAGTACTTC. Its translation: CASSPERLAGKETQYF.

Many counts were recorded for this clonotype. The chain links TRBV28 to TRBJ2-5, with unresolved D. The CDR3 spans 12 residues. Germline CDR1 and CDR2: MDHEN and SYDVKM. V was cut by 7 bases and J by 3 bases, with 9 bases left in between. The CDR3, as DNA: TGTGCCAGCATGGGGATTGAAGAGACCCAGTACTTC. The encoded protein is CASMGIEETQYF.

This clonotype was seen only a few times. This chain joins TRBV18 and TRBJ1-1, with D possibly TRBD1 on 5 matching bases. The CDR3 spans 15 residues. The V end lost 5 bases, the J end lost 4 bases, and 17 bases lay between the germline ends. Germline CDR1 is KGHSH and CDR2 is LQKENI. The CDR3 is CASSAGTGMGTEAFF. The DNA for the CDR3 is TGTGCCAGCTCAGCTGGGACCGGGATGGGCACTGAAGCTTTCTTT.

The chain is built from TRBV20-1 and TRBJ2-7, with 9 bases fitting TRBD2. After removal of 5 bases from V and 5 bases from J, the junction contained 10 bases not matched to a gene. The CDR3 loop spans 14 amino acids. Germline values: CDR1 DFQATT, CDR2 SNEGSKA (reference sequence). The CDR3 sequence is CSARIAGAFDEQYF. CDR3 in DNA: TGCAGTGCTCGTATAGCGGGAGCGTTCGACGAGCAGTACTTC.

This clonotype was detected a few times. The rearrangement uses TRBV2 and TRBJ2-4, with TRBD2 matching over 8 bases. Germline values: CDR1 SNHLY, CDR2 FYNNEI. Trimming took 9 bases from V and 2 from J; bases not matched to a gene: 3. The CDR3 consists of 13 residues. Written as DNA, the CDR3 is TGTGCCAGGGGCGGGGGGACCAAAAACATTCAGTACTTC. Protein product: CARGGGTKNIQYF.

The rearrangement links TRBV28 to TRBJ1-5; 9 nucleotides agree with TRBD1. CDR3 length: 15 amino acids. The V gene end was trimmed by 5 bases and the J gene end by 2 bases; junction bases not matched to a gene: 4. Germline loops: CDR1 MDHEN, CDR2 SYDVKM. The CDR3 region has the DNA TGTGCCAGCAGTATCCGGACAGGGGGCAATCAGCCCCAGCATTTT. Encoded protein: CASSIRTGGNQPQHF.

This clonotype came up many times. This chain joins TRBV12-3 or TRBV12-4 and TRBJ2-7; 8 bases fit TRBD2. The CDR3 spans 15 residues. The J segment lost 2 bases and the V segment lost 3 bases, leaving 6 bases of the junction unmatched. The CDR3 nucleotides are TGTGCCAGCAGTTTCTTTGGAGCGGGGGCCTACGAGCAGTACTTC. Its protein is CASSFFGAGAYEQYF.

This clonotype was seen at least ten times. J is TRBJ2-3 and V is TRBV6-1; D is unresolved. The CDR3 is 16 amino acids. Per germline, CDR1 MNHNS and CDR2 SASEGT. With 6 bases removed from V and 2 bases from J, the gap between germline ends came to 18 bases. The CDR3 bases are TGTGCCAGCAGCATAGACTCCGTTGGGAACACAGATACGCAGTATTTT. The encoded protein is CASSIDSVGNTDTQYF.

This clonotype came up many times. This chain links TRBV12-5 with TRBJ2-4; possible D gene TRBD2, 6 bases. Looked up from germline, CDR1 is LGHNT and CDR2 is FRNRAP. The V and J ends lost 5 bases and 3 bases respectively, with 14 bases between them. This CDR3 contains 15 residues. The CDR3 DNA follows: TGTGCTAGTGGTCCATACGGGGGTGGCAAAAACATTCAGTACTTC. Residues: CASGPYGGGKNIQYF.

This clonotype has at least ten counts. CDR3 DNA sequence: TGTGCCAGCAGTGACAGGCCAAATTCACCCCTCCACTTT. Translation gives CASSDRPNSPLHF. The chain uses TRBV9 and TRBJ1-6, with D perhaps matching TRBD1 (6 bases). Germline-derived CDR1 and CDR2 are SGDLS and YYNGEE. Trimming left V 5 bases short and J 7 bases short, with 10 bases between. The CDR3 has 13 amino acids.

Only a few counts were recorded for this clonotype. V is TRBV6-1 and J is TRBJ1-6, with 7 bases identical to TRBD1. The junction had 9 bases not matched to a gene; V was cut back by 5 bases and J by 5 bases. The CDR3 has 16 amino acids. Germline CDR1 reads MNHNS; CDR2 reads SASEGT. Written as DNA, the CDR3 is TGTGCCAGCAGTTGGGACAGCAGAAGAGATAATTCACCCCTCCACTTT. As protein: CASSWDSRRDNSPLHF.

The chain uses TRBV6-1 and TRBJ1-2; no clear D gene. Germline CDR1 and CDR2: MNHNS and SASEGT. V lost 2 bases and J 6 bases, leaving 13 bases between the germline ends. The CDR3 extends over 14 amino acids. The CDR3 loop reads CASSERAISHGYTF. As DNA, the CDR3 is TGTGCCAGCAGTGAAAGGGCGATCTCACATGGCTACACCTTC.